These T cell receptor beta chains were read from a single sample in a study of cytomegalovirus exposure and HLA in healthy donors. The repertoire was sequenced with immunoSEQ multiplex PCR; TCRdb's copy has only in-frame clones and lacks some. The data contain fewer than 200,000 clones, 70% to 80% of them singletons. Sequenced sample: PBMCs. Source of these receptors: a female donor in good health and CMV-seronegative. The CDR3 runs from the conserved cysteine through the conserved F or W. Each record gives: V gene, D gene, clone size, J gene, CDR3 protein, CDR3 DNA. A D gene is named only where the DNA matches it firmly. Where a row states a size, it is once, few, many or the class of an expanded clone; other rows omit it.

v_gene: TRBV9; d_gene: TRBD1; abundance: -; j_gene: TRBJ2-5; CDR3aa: CASSGDRGPETQYF; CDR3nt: TGTGCCAGCAGCGGGGACAGGGGGCCGGAGACCCAGTACTTC
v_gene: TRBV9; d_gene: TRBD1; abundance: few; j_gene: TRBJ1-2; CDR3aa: CASSVGGTGGPYGYTF; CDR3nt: TGTGCCAGCAGCGTAGGAGGGACAGGGGGCCCCTATGGCTACACCTTC
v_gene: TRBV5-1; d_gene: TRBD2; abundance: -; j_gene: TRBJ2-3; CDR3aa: CASSSSGFSTDTQYF; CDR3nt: TGCGCCAGCAGCTCTAGCGGGTTTAGCACAGATACGCAGTATTTT
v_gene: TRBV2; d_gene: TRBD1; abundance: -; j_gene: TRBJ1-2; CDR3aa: CASSTNRQGSGYTF; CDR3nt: TGTGCCAGCAGTACCAATCGACAGGGGAGCGGCTACACCTTC
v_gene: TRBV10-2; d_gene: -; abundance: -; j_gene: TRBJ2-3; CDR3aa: CATTQGGLVDTQYF; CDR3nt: TGCGCCACCACACAGGGGGGGTTGGTAGATACGCAGTATTTT
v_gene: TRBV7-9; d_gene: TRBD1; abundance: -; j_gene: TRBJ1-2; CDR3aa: CASSFEYRGYGYTF; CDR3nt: TGTGCCAGCAGCTTCGAGTACAGGGGCTATGGCTACACCTTC
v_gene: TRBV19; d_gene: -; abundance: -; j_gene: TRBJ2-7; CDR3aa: CASSTTRDTTGSRTYF; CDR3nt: TGTGCCAGTAGTACCACTCGGGACACCACGGGGAGTAGAACGTACTTC
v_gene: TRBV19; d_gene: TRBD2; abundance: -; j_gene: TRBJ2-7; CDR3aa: CASKGTSGSSYEQYF; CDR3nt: TGTGCCAGTAAAGGGACTAGCGGGAGCTCCTACGAGCAGTACTTC
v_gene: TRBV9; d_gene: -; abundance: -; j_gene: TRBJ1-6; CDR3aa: CASSARGGRNSPLHF; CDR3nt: TGTGCCAGCAGCGCCCGGGGAGGGAGAAATTCACCCCTCCACTTT
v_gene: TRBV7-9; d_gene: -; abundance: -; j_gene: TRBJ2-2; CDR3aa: CASSLAGVTGELFF; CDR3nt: TGTGCCAGCAGCTTAGCAGGGGTAACCGGGGAGCTGTTTTTT
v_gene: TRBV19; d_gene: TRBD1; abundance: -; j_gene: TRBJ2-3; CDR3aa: CASRNLQGPDTQYF; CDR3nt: TGTGCCAGTAGGAACTTACAGGGGCCAGATACGCAGTATTTT
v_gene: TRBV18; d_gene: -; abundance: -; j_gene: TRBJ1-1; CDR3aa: CASSPPGRATEAFF; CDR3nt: TGTGCCAGCTCACCACCAGGGCGGGCCACTGAAGCTTTCTTT
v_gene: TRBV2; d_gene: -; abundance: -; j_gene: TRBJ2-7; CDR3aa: CASTATGWYYEQYF; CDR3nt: TGTGCCAGCACCGCTACGGGTTGGTACTACGAGCAGTACTTC
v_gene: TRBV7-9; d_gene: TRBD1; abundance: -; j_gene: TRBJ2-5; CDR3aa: CASSLSGGGRETQYF; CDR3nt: TGTGCCAGCAGCTTGTCAGGGGGCGGTCGAGAGACCCAGTACTTC
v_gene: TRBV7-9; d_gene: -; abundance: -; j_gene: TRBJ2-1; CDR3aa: CASRAGASNEQFF; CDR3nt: TGTGCCAGCAGGGCGGGGGCCTCCAATGAGCAGTTCTTC
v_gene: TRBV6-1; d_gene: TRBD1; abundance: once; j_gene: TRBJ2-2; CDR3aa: CASSVTALGTGEVSTGELFF; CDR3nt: TGTGCCAGCAGTGTCACGGCGCTAGGGACAGGGGAGGTCAGCACCGGGGAGCTGTTTTTT
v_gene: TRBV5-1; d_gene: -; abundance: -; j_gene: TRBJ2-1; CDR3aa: CASSTDRHNEQFF; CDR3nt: TGCGCCAGCAGCACTGACAGGCACAATGAGCAGTTCTTC
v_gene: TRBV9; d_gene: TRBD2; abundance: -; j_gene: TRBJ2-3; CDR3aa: CASSSRTGGADTQYF; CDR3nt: TGTGCCAGCAGCTCCAGGACGGGGGGGGCAGATACGCAGTATTTT
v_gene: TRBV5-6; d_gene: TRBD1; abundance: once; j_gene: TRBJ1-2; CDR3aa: CASSSRTGGSANYGYTF; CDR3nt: TGTGCCAGCAGCTCCAGGACAGGGGGGTCCGCAAACTATGGCTACACCTTC
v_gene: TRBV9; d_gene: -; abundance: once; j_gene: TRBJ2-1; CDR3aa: CASSAHGVAEQFF; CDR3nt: TGTGCCAGCAGCGCTCATGGAGTAGCTGAGCAGTTCTTC
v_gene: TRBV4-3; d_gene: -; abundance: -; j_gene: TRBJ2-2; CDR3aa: CASSQELGRGTGELFF; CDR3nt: TGCGCCAGCAGCCAAGAGTTAGGACGGGGGACCGGGGAGCTGTTTTTT
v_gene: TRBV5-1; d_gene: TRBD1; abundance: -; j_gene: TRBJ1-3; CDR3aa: CASSLGTGGSSSSGNTIYF; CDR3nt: TGCGCCAGCAGCTTAGGGACAGGGGGGTCCTCCAGCTCTGGAAACACCATATATTTT
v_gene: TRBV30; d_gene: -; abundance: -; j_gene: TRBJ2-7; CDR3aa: CAWTGMTYEQYF; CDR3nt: TGTGCCTGGACAGGCATGACCTACGAGCAGTACTTC
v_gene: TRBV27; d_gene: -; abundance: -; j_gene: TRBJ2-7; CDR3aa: CASSTWGGPSYEQYF; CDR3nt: TGTGCCAGCAGTACATGGGGGGGCCCTTCCTACGAGCAGTACTTC
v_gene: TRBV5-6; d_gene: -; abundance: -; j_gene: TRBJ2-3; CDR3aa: CASSGLAVAEDTQYF; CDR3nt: TGTGCCAGCAGCGGATTAGCGGTAGCGGAGGATACGCAGTATTTT
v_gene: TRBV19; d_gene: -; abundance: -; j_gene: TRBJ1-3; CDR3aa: CASSWGSLTSGNTIYF; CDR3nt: TGTGCCAGTAGTTGGGGCAGCCTAACCTCTGGAAACACCATATATTTT
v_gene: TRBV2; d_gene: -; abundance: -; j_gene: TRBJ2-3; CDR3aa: CASSEVGGTDTQYF; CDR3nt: TGTGCCAGCAGTGAGGTAGGGGGCACAGATACGCAGTATTTT
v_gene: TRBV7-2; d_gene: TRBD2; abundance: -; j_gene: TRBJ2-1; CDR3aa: CASMRPGTRQMGEQFF; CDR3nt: TGTGCCAGCATGCGTCCCGGGACTAGGCAGATGGGTGAGCAGTTCTTC
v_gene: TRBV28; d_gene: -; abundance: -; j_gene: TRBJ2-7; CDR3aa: CASSPTFDRTYEQYF; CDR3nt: TGTGCCAGCAGCCCAACCTTCGACAGAACCTACGAGCAGTACTTC
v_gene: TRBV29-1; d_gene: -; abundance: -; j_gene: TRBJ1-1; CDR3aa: CSVVRSGGEAFF; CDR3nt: TGCAGCGTTGTAAGATCGGGGGGAGAAGCTTTCTTT
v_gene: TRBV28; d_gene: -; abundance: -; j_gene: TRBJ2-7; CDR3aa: CASSYSYYEQYF; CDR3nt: TGTGCCAGCAGTTATTCTTACTACGAGCAGTACTTC
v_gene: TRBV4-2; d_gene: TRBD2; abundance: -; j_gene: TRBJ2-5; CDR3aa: CASSRTLIGAGGRETQYF; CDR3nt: TGTGCCAGCAGCCGGACCCTCATCGGGGCGGGGGGGAGGGAGACCCAGTACTTC
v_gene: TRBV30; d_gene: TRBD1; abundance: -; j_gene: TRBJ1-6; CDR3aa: CAWSVQGTGGSPLHF; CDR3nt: TGTGCCTGGAGTGTACAGGGGACAGGGGGGTCACCCCTCCACTTT
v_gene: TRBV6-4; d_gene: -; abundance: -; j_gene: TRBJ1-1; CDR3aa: CASRNGAYNTEAFF; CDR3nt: TGTGCCAGCAGGAATGGGGCCTATAACACTGAAGCTTTCTTT
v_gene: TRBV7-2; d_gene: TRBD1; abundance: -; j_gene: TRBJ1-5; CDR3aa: CASKQGASQPQHF; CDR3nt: TGTGCCAGCAAACAGGGGGCTTCGCAGCCCCAGCATTTT
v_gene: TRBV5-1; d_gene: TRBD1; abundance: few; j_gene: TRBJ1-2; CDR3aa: CASSPGQGTNYGYTF; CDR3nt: TGCGCCAGCAGCCCCGGACAGGGCACCAACTATGGCTACACCTTC
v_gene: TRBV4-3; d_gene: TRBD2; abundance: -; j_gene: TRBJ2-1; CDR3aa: CASSQDFGSSGRYFYDEQFF; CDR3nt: TGCGCCAGCAGCCAAGATTTCGGCAGTAGCGGGAGGTATTTTTATGATGAGCAGTTCTTC
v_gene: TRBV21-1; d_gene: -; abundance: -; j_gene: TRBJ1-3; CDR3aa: CASSKGQVRNTIYF; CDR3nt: TGTGCCAGCAGCAAAGGACAGGTACGAAACACCATATATTTT
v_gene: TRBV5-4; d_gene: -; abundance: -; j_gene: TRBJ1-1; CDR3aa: CASSPGGRGAQANTEAFF; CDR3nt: TGTGCCAGCAGCCCGGGGGGGCGGGGGGCCCAGGCGAACACTGAAGCTTTCTTT
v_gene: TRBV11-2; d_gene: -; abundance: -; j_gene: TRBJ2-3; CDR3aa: CASSLRQSTDTQYF; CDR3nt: TGTGCCAGCAGCTTAAGACAGAGCACAGATACGCAGTATTTT
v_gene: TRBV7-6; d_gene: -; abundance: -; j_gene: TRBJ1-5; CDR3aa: CASSLEWNQPQHF; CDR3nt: TGTGCCAGCAGCTTGGAGTGGAATCAGCCCCAGCATTTT
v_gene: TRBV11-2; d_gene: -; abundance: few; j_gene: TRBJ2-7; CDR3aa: CASSLDLGEQYF; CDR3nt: TGTGCCAGCAGCTTAGATCTCGGCGAGCAGTACTTC
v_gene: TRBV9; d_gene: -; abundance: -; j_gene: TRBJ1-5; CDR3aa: CASSAGLTLPQHF; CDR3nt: TGTGCCAGCAGCGCAGGCCTTACCTTGCCCCAGCATTTT
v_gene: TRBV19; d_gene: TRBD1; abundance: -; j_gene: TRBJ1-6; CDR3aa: CASRTTWDRGSYNSPLHF; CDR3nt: TGTGCCAGTAGGACGACTTGGGACAGGGGATCCTATAATTCACCCCTCCACTTT
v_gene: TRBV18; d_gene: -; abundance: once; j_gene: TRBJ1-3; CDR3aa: CASSPTQGVGSTIYF; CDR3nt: TGTGCCAGCTCACCAACTCAGGGCGTGGGAAGCACCATATATTTT
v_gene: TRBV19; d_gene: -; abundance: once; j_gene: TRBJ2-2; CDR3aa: CASSIGAGPGELFF; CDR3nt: TGTGCCAGTAGTATAGGGGCGGGGCCCGGGGAGCTGTTTTTT
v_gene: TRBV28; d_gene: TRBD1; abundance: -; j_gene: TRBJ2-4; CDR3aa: CASSLPGQGLGVQYF; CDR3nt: TGTGCCAGCAGCCTACCGGGACAGGGGCTCGGAGTTCAGTACTTC
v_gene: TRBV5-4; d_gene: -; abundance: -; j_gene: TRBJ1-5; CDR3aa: CARTGSSNQPQHF; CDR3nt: TGTGCCAGGACCGGGAGTAGCAATCAGCCCCAGCATTTT
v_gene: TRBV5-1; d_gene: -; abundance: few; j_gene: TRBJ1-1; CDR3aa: CASMSRPAGNTEAFF; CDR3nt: TGCGCCAGCATGAGCCGGCCTGCAGGGAACACTGAAGCTTTCTTT
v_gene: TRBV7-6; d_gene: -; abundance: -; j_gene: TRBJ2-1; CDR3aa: CASSFISGSYNEQFF; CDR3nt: TGTGCCAGCAGCTTCATTAGCGGCTCCTACAATGAGCAGTTCTTC
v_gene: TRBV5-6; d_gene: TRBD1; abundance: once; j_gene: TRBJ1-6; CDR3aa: CASRGQDKSPLHF; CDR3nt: TGTGCCAGCAGAGGACAGGATAAATCACCCCTCCACTTT
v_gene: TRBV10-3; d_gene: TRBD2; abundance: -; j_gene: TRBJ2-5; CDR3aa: CAISVAGGTQETQYF; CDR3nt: TGTGCCATCAGTGTAGCGGGAGGGACCCAAGAGACCCAGTACTTC
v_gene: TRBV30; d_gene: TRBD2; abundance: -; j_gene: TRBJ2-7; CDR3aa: CAWSIAGALGSYEQYF; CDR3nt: TGTGCCTGGAGTATTGCGGGAGCCCTGGGGAGTTACGAGCAGTACTTC
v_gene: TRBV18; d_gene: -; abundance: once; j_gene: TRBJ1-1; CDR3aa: CASSPSTRQGNTEAFF; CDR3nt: TGTGCCAGCTCACCTTCGACCCGGCAGGGGAACACTGAAGCTTTCTTT
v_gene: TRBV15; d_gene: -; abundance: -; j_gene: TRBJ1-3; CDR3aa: CATSRDLFSTGSGNTIYF; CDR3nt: TGTGCCACCAGCAGAGACCTTTTTTCGACAGGCTCTGGAAACACCATATATTTT